This is a list of T cell receptor beta chains from one sample in a study of response to subunit inactivated influenza vaccine. TCRdb analysed the RT-PCR reads with MiXCR anew, one entry per CDR3 protein. The sample shows about half a million distinct CDR3 sequences, roughly 9.7% of them seen only once. The sample here was PBMCs from blood, taken 40 to 50 days after vaccination. The receptors derive from a man aged 45-65 years who received an inactivated influenza vaccine. Both conserved end residues are part of each CDR3. D genes are given only for firm matches. Clone size is not always given. Where it is, it says once, few, many or a class for expanded clones.

D gene	clone size	CDR3 length	V gene	J gene	CDR3 protein	CDR3 DNA
.	many	14	TRBV9	TRBJ2-7	CASSPGAVHYEQYF	TGTGCCAGCAGCCCAGGGGCCGTCCACTACGAGCAGTACTTC
.	.	17	TRBV3-1	TRBJ2-1	CASSQVFQPSSYNEQFF	TGTGCCAGCAGCCAAGTCTTCCAGCCGAGCTCCTACAATGAGCAGTTCTTC
.	once	14	TRBV27	TRBJ2-3	CARSQTRSTDTQYF	TGTGCCCGCTCTCAAACCAGGAGCACAGATACGCAGTATTTT
.	few	13	TRBV14	TRBJ1-2	CASSHDGRYGYTF	TGTGCCAGCAGCCACGACGGGAGATATGGCTACACCTTC
TRBD1	many	13	TRBV5-1	TRBJ1-1	CASSPGQGWEAFF	TGCGCCAGCAGCCCGGGACAGGGGTGGGAAGCTTTCTTT
TRBD2	.	14	TRBV5-1	TRBJ2-5	CASSLGLAWETQYF	TGCGCCAGCAGCTTGGGACTAGCCTGGGAGACCCAGTACTTC
TRBD1	.	13	TRBV12-3/TRBV12-4	TRBJ1-4	CASRGDRVEKLFF	TGTGCCAGCAGAGGGGACAGGGTGGAAAAACTGTTTTTT
.	many	17	TRBV5-1	TRBJ1-3	CASSLGSGTSSGNTIYF	TGCGCCAGCAGCTTGGGGTCGGGGACAAGCTCTGGAAACACCATATATTTT
.	many	14	TRBV27	TRBJ1-1	CASSPRQLNTEAFF	TGTGCCAGCAGTCCTCGACAGTTGAACACTGAAGCTTTCTTT
.	.	15	TRBV12-3/TRBV12-4	TRBJ1-1	CASSLRLGKDTEAFF	TGTGCCAGCAGTTTACGATTGGGAAAGGACACTGAAGCTTTCTTT
TRBD1	.	15	TRBV4-2	TRBJ2-5	CASSHIWTGEETQYF	TGTGCCAGCAGCCATATATGGACAGGGGAAGAGACCCAGTACTTC
.	few	13	TRBV5-1	TRBJ1-1	CASSPVAGWEAFF	TGCGCCAGCAGCCCCGTTGCGGGTTGGGAAGCTTTCTTT
TRBD1	many	15	TRBV5-1	TRBJ2-1	CASSLGGGSYNEQFF	TGTGCCAGCAGTTTAGGGGGCGGGTCCTACAATGAGCAGTTCTTC
.	many	14	TRBV6-1	TRBJ2-6	CASQNRAGANVLTF	TGTGCCAGCCAGAACAGGGCTGGGGCCAACGTCCTGACTTTC
.	.	14	TRBV6-5	TRBJ2-3	CASSYWTGTDTQYF	TGTGCCAGCAGTTACTGGACCGGCACAGATACGCAGTATTTT
TRBD1	many	16	TRBV7-2	TRBJ1-1	CASSLIGPGGNTEAFF	TGTGCCAGCAGCTTAATCGGCCCAGGGGGGAACACTGAAGCTTTCTTT
.	.	15	TRBV6-5	TRBJ2-5	CASSYSMQGRETQYF	TGTGCCAGCAGTTACTCGATGCAGGGGCGGGAGACCCAGTACTTC
.	many	14	TRBV4-3	TRBJ2-3	CASSQGGGGNTQYF	TGCGCCAGCAGCCAAGGAGGAGGGGGAAATACGCAGTATTTT
.	.	16	TRBV4-2	TRBJ2-3	CASSQDWGASTDTQYF	TGTGCCAGCAGCCAAGATTGGGGCGCTAGCACAGATACGCAGTATTTT
TRBD1	.	14	TRBV11-3	TRBJ2-3	CASSLRDREDTQYF	TGTGCCAGCAGCCTCCGGGACAGGGAAGATACGCAGTATTTT
.	few	17	TRBV7-9	TRBJ2-2	CASSLDQTLLATGELFF	TGTGCCAGCAGCTTAGACCAGACCCTTCTAGCGACCGGGGAGCTGTTTTTT
.	.	12	TRBV5-1	TRBJ2-1	CASSPGLTEQFF	TGCGCCAGCAGCCCCGGACTCACTGAGCAGTTCTTC